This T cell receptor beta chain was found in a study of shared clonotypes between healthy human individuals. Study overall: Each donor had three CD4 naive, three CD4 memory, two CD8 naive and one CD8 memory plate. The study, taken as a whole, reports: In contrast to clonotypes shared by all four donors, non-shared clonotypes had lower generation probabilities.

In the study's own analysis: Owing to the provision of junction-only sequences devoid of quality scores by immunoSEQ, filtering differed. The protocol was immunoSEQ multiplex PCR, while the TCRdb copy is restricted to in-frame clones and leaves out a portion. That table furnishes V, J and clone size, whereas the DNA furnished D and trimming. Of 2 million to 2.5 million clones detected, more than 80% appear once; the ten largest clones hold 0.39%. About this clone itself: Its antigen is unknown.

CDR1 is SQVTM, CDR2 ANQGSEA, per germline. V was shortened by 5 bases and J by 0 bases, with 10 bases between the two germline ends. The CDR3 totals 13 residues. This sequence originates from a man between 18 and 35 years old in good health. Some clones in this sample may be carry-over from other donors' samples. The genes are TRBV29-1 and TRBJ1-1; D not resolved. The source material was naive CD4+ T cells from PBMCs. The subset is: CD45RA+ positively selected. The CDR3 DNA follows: TGCAGCGTTTTTCAGCAGTTGAACACTGAAGCTTTCTTT. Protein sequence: CSVFQQLNTEAFF.